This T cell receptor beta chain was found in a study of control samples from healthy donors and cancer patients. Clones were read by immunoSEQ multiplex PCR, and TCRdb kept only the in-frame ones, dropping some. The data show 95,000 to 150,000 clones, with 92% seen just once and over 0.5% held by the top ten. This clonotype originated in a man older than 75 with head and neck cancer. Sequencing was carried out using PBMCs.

The CDR3 region is CASGYLRGIEQYF. CDR3 sequence (DNA): TGTGCCAGCGGGTACCTTAGGGGGATCGAGCAGTACTTC. This chain connects TRBV6-5 to TRBJ2-7, with D possibly being TRBD1 (6 bases). Germline CDR1 reads MNHEY; CDR2 reads SVGAGI. The V end lost 8 bases, the J end lost 6 bases, and 17 bases lay between the germline ends. The length of the CDR3 is 13 residues.